Listed below are T cell receptor beta chains from one sample, sequenced in a study of shared clonotypes between healthy human individuals. Measured with immunoSEQ multiplex PCR; TCRdb has only the in-frame clones, and not every one. The sample holds roughly 1,100,000 clones, roughly 80% seen once. Sequencing input: memory CD4+ T cells sorted from blood. The receptor source for this set is a man between 18 and 35 years old in good health. CDR3s include the opening cysteine and the closing phenylalanine or tryptophan. Each record gives: J gene, clone size, V gene, D gene, CDR3 protein, CDR3 DNA. The D gene is left open where the match is weak. The size of a clone is reported for some rows only, either as once, few or many, or as a class for expanded clones.

TRBJ1-2 - TRBV18 TRBD1 CASSQRQGSYGYTF TGTGCCAGCTCACAACGACAGGGATCCTATGGCTACACCTTC
TRBJ2-2 - TRBV6-5 TRBD1 CASTRQGRSTGELFF TGTGCCAGCACCCGACAGGGAAGGAGCACCGGGGAGCTGTTTTTT
TRBJ2-3 - TRBV6-5 TRBD1 CASSTIGQGRDTQYF TGTGCCAGCAGTACCATCGGACAGGGAAGGGATACGCAGTATTTT
TRBJ2-1 - TRBV7-2 - CASRRPSFSNEQFF TGTGCCAGCAGGCGACCTAGTTTCAGCAATGAGCAGTTCTTC
TRBJ2-3 - TRBV10-3 TRBD2 CAISSGATDTQYF TGTGCCATAAGCAGCGGGGCGACAGATACGCAGTATTTT
TRBJ2-7 - TRBV7-2 - CASSSPGIEYEQYF TGTGCCAGCAGCTCCCCCGGGATTGAGTACGAGCAGTACTTC
TRBJ2-5 - TRBV28 TRBD1 CASSLTGKETQYF TGTGCCAGCAGTTTGACAGGGAAAGAGACCCAGTACTTC
TRBJ2-2 once TRBV9 - CASSSPPGELFF TGTGCCAGCAGCTCCCCCCCCGGGGAGCTGTTTTTT
TRBJ2-7 few TRBV4-1 TRBD1 CASSQEKGSGQGYEQYF TGCGCCAGCAGCCAAGAGAAGGGTTCAGGACAGGGGTACGAGCAGTACTTC
TRBJ1-1 - TRBV6-5 - CASRLTRLTEAFF TGTGCCAGCAGACTTACACGGTTAACTGAAGCTTTCTTT
TRBJ1-6 - TRBV19 - CASRRTDILNSPLHF TGTGCCAGTAGGAGGACAGACATCCTTAATTCACCCCTCCACTTT
TRBJ2-7 - TRBV5-6 TRBD1 CASSLAGQGAYEQYF TGTGCCAGCAGCTTGGCCGGACAGGGCGCCTACGAGCAGTACTTC
TRBJ2-5 - TRBV28 TRBD1 CASTLGIGGGETQYF TGTGCCAGCACCTTGGGGATAGGGGGCGGTGAGACCCAGTACTTC
TRBJ1-5 few TRBV4-3 - CASSQEVNQPQHF TGCGCCAGCAGCCAAGAAGTCAATCAGCCCCAGCATTTT
TRBJ2-1 few TRBV5-1 TRBD2 CASSLGGGRDNEQFF TGCGCCAGCAGCTTGGGTGGCGGGAGGGACAATGAGCAGTTCTTC
TRBJ2-3 - TRBV5-1 - CASSSLARTDTQYF TGCGCCAGCAGCTCGCTGGCTCGAACAGATACGCAGTATTTT
TRBJ2-7 - TRBV2 - CASSEVAVYLKQYF TGTGCCAGCAGTGAGGTGGCCGTTTATTTAAAGCAGTACTTC
TRBJ1-2 - TRBV6-1 TRBD1 CASRGDRNYGYTF TGTGCCAGCAGAGGGGACAGGAACTATGGCTACACCTTC
TRBJ2-1 - TRBV6-5 TRBD2 CASSRGLAGYNEQFF TGTGCCAGCAGTCGGGGACTAGCGGGGTACAATGAGCAGTTCTTC
TRBJ2-3 - TRBV28 TRBD2 CASSPPGTSGGVSYF TGTGCCAGCAGTCCGCCCGGGACTAGCGGGGGGGTTTCGTATTTT
TRBJ1-4 - TRBV28 - CASSLGRLVNEKLFF TGTGCCAGCAGCCTCGGTCGGCTGGTTAATGAAAAACTGTTTTTT
TRBJ1-4 - TRBV2 TRBD1 CASSVRGLLTNEKLFF TGTGCCAGCAGTGTGAGGGGGCTGCTCACTAATGAAAAACTGTTTTTT
TRBJ1-5 - TRBV6-1 TRBD1 CASSGGQGNQPQHF TGTGCCAGCAGTGGTGGACAGGGCAATCAGCCCCAGCATTTT
TRBJ1-4 - TRBV30 TRBD1 CAWSAAGDREWKKLFF TGTGCCTGGAGCGCTGCGGGGGACAGGGAATGGAAAAAACTGTTTTTT
TRBJ1-6 - TRBV9 - CASSAALGYNSPLHF TGTGCCAGCAGCGCCGCTTTGGGCTATAATTCACCCCTCCACTTT
TRBJ1-2 - TRBV5-8 - CASTPGRTSNYGYTF TGTGCCAGCACCCCAGGGAGGACTTCTAACTATGGCTACACCTTC
TRBJ2-7 - TRBV5-4 TRBD1 CASSLTGTGDYEQYF TGTGCCAGCAGCTTAACCGGGACAGGGGACTACGAGCAGTACTTC
TRBJ2-5 - TRBV7-2 - CASSEKGHQETQYF TGTGCCAGCAGCGAAAAGGGACACCAAGAGACCCAGTACTTC
TRBJ2-1 - TRBV15 - CATRFGNNEQFF TGTGCCACCAGGTTCGGAAACAATGAGCAGTTCTTC
TRBJ2-5 - TRBV21-1 - CASSNIGETQYF TGTGCCAGCAGCAACATCGGGGAGACCCAGTACTTC
TRBJ2-7 - TRBV7-8 TRBD1 CASSLGTGYNEQYF TGTGCCAGCAGCTTAGGGACAGGGTATAACGAGCAGTACTTC
TRBJ2-7 - TRBV5-1 TRBD1 CASSLGTGGIYEQYF TGCGCCAGCAGCTTAGGGACAGGGGGTATTTACGAGCAGTACTTC
TRBJ2-7 once TRBV7-9 - CASSPEWGWEQYF TGTGCCAGCAGCCCGGAATGGGGATGGGAGCAGTACTTC
TRBJ2-5 - TRBV5-1 TRBD2 CASSPGTSGSETQYF TGCGCCAGCAGCCCCGGGACTAGCGGGAGTGAGACCCAGTACTTC
TRBJ1-2 - TRBV7-2 - CASSLDGGGNYGYTF TGTGCCAGCAGCTTAGATGGGGGAGGTAATTATGGCTACACCTTC
TRBJ2-6 - TRBV5-1 TRBD1 CASSQGQVPLSGANVLTF TGCGCCAGCAGCCAGGGACAGGTACCTCTCTCTGGGGCCAACGTCCTGACTTTC
TRBJ1-4 - TRBV7-8 - CASSLRVQDATTSEKLFF TGTGCCAGCAGCTTAAGAGTACAGGACGCCACTACAAGTGAAAAACTGTTTTTT
TRBJ1-4 - TRBV7-2 TRBD1 CASSLFWTGGEKLFF TGTGCCAGCAGCTTATTCTGGACAGGGGGTGAAAAACTGTTTTTT
TRBJ2-1 - TRBV2 - CASSGSSAVYNEQFF TGTGCCAGCAGTGGGTCAAGCGCAGTCTACAATGAGCAGTTCTTC
TRBJ1-6 many TRBV19 - CASSSLVGSGNSPLHF TGTGCTTCCAGTAGTCTGGTTGGGAGCGGGAATTCACCCCTCCACTTT
TRBJ1-2 - TRBV29-1 - CSVAPGPIFNYGYTF TGCAGCGTAGCGCCGGGACCGATTTTCAACTATGGCTACACCTTC
TRBJ2-5 - TRBV9 - CASSLEIGETQYF TGTGCCAGCAGCCTCGAAATTGGCGAGACCCAGTACTTC
TRBJ1-2 - TRBV6-5 TRBD1 CASSKGQGLGYTF TGTGCCAGCAGTAAGGGACAGGGACTTGGCTACACCTTC
TRBJ1-1 few TRBV14 TRBD1 CASLRQGVENTEAFF TGTGCCAGCCTTCGACAGGGGGTGGAGAACACTGAAGCTTTCTTT
TRBJ2-3 - TRBV2 - CASSEYGINTDTQYF TGTGCCAGCAGTGAATACGGGATAAACACAGATACGCAGTATTTT
TRBJ1-3 few TRBV15 TRBD1 CATSTGTVGNTIYF TGTGCCACCAGCACCGGGACAGTAGGAAACACCATATATTTT
TRBJ2-5 - TRBV6-1 - CASSSTGNQETQYF TGTGCCAGCAGCTCGACAGGAAACCAAGAGACCCAGTACTTC
TRBJ1-2 - TRBV30 - CAWTQTGEDGYTF TGTGCCTGGACCCAGACAGGCGAAGATGGCTACACCTTC
TRBJ1-3 - TRBV19 - CASTGLGIAGNTIYF TGTGCCAGTACGGGTCTAGGGATTGCTGGAAACACCATATATTTT
TRBJ1-1 once TRBV11-2 - CASSSPRGSTEAFF TGTGCCAGCAGCTCCCCAAGGGGTTCCACTGAAGCTTTCTTT
TRBJ2-2 - TRBV7-3 TRBD2 CASSLVAGNTGELFF TGTGCCAGCAGCCTGGTAGCGGGGAACACCGGGGAGCTGTTTTTT
TRBJ1-1 - TRBV29-1 - CSAKDWNTEAFF TGCAGCGCCAAGGACTGGAACACTGAAGCTTTCTTT
TRBJ1-6 - TRBV25-1 TRBD1 CASRQTGGAYSPLHF TGTGCCAGCAGGCAAACAGGGGGAGCTTATTCACCCCTCCACTTT
TRBJ2-3 many TRBV5-1 - CASSLGTPSDTQYF TGCGCCAGCAGCTTGGGGACTCCGAGTGATACGCAGTATTTT
TRBJ2-3 - TRBV5-1 TRBD1 CASSQDRAPDTQYF TGCGCCAGCAGCCAGGACAGGGCGCCAGATACGCAGTATTTT
TRBJ2-3 - TRBV7-2 - CASSVGTDTQYF TGTGCCAGCAGCGTCGGGACAGATACGCAGTATTTT
TRBJ2-1 - TRBV7-7 - CASSPMGGPRNEQFF TGTGCTAGCAGCCCCATGGGGGGGCCAAGGAATGAGCAGTTCTTC
TRBJ2-2 few TRBV29-1 - CSVVRGVTGELFF TGCAGCGTGGTAAGGGGAGTCACCGGGGAGCTGTTTTTT
TRBJ1-3 - TRBV6-1 - CASSESGSGNTIYF TGTGCCAGCAGTGAATCGGGGTCTGGAAACACCATATATTTT